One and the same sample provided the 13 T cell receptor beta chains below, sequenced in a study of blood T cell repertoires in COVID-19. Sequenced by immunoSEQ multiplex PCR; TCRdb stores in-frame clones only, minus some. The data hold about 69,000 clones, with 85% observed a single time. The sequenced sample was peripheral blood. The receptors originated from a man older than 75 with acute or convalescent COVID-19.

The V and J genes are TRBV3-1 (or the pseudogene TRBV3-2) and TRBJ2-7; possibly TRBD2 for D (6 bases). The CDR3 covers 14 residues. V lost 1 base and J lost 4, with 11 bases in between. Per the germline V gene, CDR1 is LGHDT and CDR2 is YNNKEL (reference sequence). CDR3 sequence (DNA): TGTGCCAGCAGCCAAGGTGGCGGGAAATACGAGCAGTACTTC. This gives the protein CASSQGGGKYEQYF.

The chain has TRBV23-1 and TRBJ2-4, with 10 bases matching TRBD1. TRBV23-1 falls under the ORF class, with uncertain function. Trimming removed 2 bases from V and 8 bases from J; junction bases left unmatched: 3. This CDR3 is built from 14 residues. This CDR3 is CASSQGTGDDIQYF. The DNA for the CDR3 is TGCGCCAGCAGTCAAGGGACAGGGGATGACATTCAGTACTTC.

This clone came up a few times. The CDR3 loop reads CATRRRDEQYF. CDR3 coding DNA: TGTGCCACCCGGAGGAGAGACGAGCAGTACTTC. The chain is built from TRBV12-3 or TRBV12-4 and TRBJ2-7; a weak D match, TRBD2 (5 bases). The CDR3 has 11 residues. With 10 bases removed from V and 5 bases from J, the gap between germline ends came to 12 bases.

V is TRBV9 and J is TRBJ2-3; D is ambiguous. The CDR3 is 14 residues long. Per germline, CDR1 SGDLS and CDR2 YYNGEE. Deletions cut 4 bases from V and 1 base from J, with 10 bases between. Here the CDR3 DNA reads TGTGCCAGCAGCCCCCCAGGTCGCACAGATACGCAGTATTTT. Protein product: CASSPPGRTDTQYF.

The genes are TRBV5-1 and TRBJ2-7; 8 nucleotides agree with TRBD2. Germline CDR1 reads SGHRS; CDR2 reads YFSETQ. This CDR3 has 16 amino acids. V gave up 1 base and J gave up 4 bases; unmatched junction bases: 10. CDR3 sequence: CASSLTGTSRGYEQYF. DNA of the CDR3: TGCGCCAGCAGCTTGACGGGGACTAGTCGGGGATACGAGCAGTACTTC.

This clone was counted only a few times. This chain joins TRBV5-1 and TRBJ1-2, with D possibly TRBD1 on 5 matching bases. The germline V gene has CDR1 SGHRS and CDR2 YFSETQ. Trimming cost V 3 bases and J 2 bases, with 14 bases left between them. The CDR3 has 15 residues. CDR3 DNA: TGCGCCAGCAGCTGGGGCCAGGCAGGGAACTATGGCTACACCTTC. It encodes CASSWGQAGNYGYTF.

The CDR3 reads CASRTGSPGNTIYF. Written as DNA, the CDR3 is TGTGCCAGCAGAACAGGGAGCCCTGGAAACACCATATATTTT. The gene calls are TRBV6-5 and TRBJ1-3; TRBD1 is a possible D gene (6 bases). CDR1 MNHEY and CDR2 SVGAGI come from the germline V gene. CDR3 length equals 14 residues. Trimming removed 6 bases at V and 2 bases at J, with 11 bases between.

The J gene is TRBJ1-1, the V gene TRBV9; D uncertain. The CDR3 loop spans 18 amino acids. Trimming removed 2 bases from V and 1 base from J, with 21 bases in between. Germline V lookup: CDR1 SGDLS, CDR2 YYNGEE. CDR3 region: CASSVNHPDGFGNTEAFF. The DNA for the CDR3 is TGTGCCAGCAGCGTGAACCACCCTGACGGGTTCGGGAACACTGAAGCTTTCTTT.

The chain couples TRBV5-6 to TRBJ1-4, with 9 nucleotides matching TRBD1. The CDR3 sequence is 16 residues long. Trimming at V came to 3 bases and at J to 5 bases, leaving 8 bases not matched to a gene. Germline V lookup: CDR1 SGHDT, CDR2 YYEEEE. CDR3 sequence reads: CASSWSSTGGNEKLFF. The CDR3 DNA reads TGTGCCAGCAGCTGGAGCTCGACAGGGGGAAATGAAAAACTGTTTTTT.

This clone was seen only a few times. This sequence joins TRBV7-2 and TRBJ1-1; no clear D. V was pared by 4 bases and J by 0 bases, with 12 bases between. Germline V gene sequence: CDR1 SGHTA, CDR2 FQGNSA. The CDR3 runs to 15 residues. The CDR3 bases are TGTGCCAGCAGCTATGGGCCATTAATGAACACTGAAGCTTTCTTT. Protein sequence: CASSYGPLMNTEAFF.

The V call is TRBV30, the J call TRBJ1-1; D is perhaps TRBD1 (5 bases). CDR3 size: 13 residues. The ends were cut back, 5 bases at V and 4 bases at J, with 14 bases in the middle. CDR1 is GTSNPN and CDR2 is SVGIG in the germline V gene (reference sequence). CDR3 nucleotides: TGTGCCTGGTCCTCCAACAGGTTCACTGAAGCTTTCTTT. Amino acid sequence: CAWSSNRFTEAFF. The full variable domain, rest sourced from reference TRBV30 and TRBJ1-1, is SQTIHQWPATLVQPVGSPLSLECTVEGTSNPNLYWYRQAAGRGLQLLFYSVGIGQISSEVPQNLSASRPQDRQFILSSKKLLLSDSGFYLCAWSSNRFTEAFFGQGTRLTVV.

Here the CDR3 DNA reads TGTGCCAGCAGCCAGACTAGCGGGTCCTTCACCGGGGAGCTGTTTTTT. Encoded protein: CASSQTSGSFTGELFF. The chain carries TRBV11-2 and TRBJ2-2, with 10 bases lining up with TRBD2. This CDR3 is built from 16 residues. Germline-derived CDR1 and CDR2 are SGHAT and FQNNGV. With 5 bases clipped from V and 4 bases from J, the junction kept 7 bases outside the gene matches.

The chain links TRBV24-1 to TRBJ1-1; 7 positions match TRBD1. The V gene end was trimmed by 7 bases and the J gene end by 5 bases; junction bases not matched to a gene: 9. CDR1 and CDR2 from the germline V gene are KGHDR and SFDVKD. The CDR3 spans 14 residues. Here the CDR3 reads CATRWRGQGTEAFF. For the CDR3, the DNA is TGTGCCACCAGGTGGAGGGGGCAGGGGACTGAAGCTTTCTTT.